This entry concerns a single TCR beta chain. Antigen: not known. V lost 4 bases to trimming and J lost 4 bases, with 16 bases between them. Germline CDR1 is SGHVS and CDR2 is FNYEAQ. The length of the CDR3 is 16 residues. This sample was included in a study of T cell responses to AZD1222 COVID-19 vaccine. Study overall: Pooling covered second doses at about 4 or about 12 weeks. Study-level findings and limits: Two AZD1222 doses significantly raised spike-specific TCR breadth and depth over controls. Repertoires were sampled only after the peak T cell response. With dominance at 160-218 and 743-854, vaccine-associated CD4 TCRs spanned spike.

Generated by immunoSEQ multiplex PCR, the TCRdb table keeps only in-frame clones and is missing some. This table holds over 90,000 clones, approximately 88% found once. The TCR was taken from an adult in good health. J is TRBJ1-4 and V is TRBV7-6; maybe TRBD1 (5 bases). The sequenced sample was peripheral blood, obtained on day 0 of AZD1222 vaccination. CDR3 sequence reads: CASSSVDSTFNEKLFF. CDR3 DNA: TGTGCCAGCAGCTCTGTAGACAGCACTTTTAATGAAAAACTGTTTTTT.